This TCR beta chain stems from a study of OX40 agonist ivuxolimab in advanced cancers. Looking at the study overall: Age averaged around 59 years (range about 23 to 80), and roughly 80% were male. General study results and limits: At 0.1 to 3.0 mg/kg and by week 6, CD4+ and CD8+ T cells in the blood had expanded clonally.

This CDR3 has 14 residues. The germline V gene has CDR1 GTSNPN and CDR2 SVGIG (reference sequence). The V end lost 0 bases, the J end lost 9 bases, and 18 bases lay between the germline ends. For this clone: Its antigen remains unidentified.

Sequenced by immunoSEQ multiplex PCR; TCRdb stores in-frame clones only, minus some. The sample includes approximately 87,000 clones, 92% of them seen just once. V gene TRBV30 combines with J gene TRBJ2-7, with D unresolved. This receptor was identified in an adult with an advanced solid tumor such as melanoma, head and neck, liver or kidney cancer. The sample here was CD4+ or CD8+ T cells sorted from blood, taken in a trial of the OX40 agonist ivuxolimab. CDR3 sequence reads: CAWSVARSIDRQYF. CDR3 coding DNA: TGTGCCTGGAGTGTAGCCCGCTCAATCGATCGGCAGTACTTC.